The 25 T cell receptor beta chains listed next were all sequenced from one sample in a study of cytotoxic CD8 clonotypes in ibrutinib-treated CLL. Only in-frame clones appear in the TCRdb table, and some are missing; sequencing was by immunoSEQ multiplex PCR. Among roughly 110,000 clones listed, about 58% were seen once. The source material was PBMCs, sampled after 24 months of ibrutinib treatment. The source is a human donor with chronic lymphocytic leukemia.

The chain joins TRBV7-8 to TRBJ1-6; weak D call: TRBD1 (5 bases). From germline, CDR1 is SGHVS and CDR2 FQNEAQ. Between the trimmed V and J ends, which lost 4 bases and 6 bases, there was a span of 13 bases. The CDR3 has 15 residues. Here the CDR3 DNA reads TGTGCCAGCAGCTCGGACACCCGGAGTAATTCACCCCTCCACTTT. It specifies CASSSDTRSNSPLHF.

The V gene is TRBV29-1, the J gene TRBJ2-1, with a tentative D call TRBD2 (6 bases). Germline V gene sequence: CDR1 SQVTM, CDR2 ANQGSEA. The germline V and J ends were trimmed by 2 bases and 3 bases, with 8 bases remaining between them. CDR3 length equals 13 residues. This CDR3 reads CSVERGIYNEQFF. CDR3 DNA sequence: TGCAGCGTTGAACGGGGGATCTACAATGAGCAGTTCTTC.

This clone has more than one count but fewer than ten. This rearrangement joins TRBV15 to TRBJ2-7, with D uncertain. The CDR3 consists of 15 residues. CDR1 and CDR2 (germline): LNHNV, YYDKDF (reference sequence). V was shortened by 1 base and J by 2 bases, with 12 bases between the two germline ends. The CDR3 region is CATSRARSLTYEQYF. Written as DNA, the CDR3 is TGTGCCACCAGCAGAGCCCGCTCCTTAACCTACGAGCAGTACTTC.

The CDR3 DNA follows: TGTGCCAGCAGTTACTCTACAGATGGCTACACCTTC. The encoded protein is CASSYSTDGYTF. The chain is built from TRBV6-6 and TRBJ1-2; no clear D. The CDR3 is 12 residues long. Germline CDR1 reads MNHNY; CDR2 reads SVGAGI (reference sequence). V was trimmed by 0 bases and J by 6 bases, leaving 5 bases between them.

This clone was picked up many times. DNA of the CDR3: TGTGCCAGCAGTCTAATGACAGGGGGTTTGGTGGAGCAGTACTTC. Protein sequence: CASSLMTGGLVEQYF. The V and J genes are TRBV7-6 and TRBJ2-7, with 9 bases aligning to TRBD1. Germline loops: CDR1 SGHVS, CDR2 FNYEAQ. Losses at the gene ends were 6 bases for V and 7 bases for J; bases not matched to a gene: 13. The CDR3 is made up of 15 amino acids.

This clone was detected only a few times. The chain has TRBV6-5 and TRBJ1-1, with TRBD1 identical over 7 bases. V lost 4 bases to trimming and J lost 8 bases; unmatched junction nucleotides: 7. Germline-derived CDR1 and CDR2 are MNHEY and SVGAGI. CDR3 length: 13 amino acids. For the CDR3, the DNA is TGTGCCAGCAGTTTCCGGGGACAGCCAGAAGCTTTCTTT. This encodes CASSFRGQPEAFF.

The J gene is TRBJ2-7, the V gene TRBV30, with D perhaps TRBD1 or TRBD2 (6 bases each). The CDR3 is made up of 15 amino acids. The germline CDR1 and CDR2 sequences are GTSNPN and SVGIG (reference sequence). V was cut by 0 bases and J by 4 bases, with 16 bases left in between. The CDR3 sequence: CAWSVPGATLYEQYF. DNA for the CDR3: TGTGCCTGGAGTGTACCGGGGGCGACCCTTTACGAGCAGTACTTC. Filled out from reference TRBV30 and TRBJ2-7, the complete variable domain reads SQTIHQWPATLVQPVGSPLSLECTVEGTSNPNLYWYRQAAGRGLQLLFYSVGIGQISSEVPQNLSASRPQDRQFILSSKKLLLSDSGFYLCAWSVPGATLYEQYFGPGTRLTVT.

Written as DNA, the CDR3 is TGTGCCAGTCTCCGGGACAGGAACACTGAAGCTTTCTTT. Translated, it gives CASLRDRNTEAFF. This chain links TRBV2 with TRBJ1-1; TRBD1 matches at 7 bases. V shed 9 bases, J shed 1 base, and the junction held 5 bases outside the gene matches. The CDR3 spans 13 residues. The germline gives CDR1 SNHLY, CDR2 FYNNEI.

The CDR3 DNA sequence: TGTGCCAGCACCGGGCGGGGCGCTGAAGCTTTCTTT. Its translation is CASTGRGAEAFF. This chain connects TRBV28 to TRBJ1-1; possibly TRBD1 for D (5 bases). This CDR3 comprises 12 residues. The V and J ends lost 7 bases and 6 bases respectively, with 12 bases between them. Per the germline V gene, CDR1 is MDHEN and CDR2 is SYDVKM.

The chain links TRBV6-5 to TRBJ2-3, with a possible D match to TRBD1 (6 bases). This CDR3 is built from 13 residues. Deletions cut 4 bases from V and 5 bases from J, with 10 bases between. Germline lookup yields CDR1 MNHEY and CDR2 SVGAGI. CDR3 coding DNA: TGTGCCAGCAGTTCCACAGGGATAGATACGCAGTATTTT. Its translation: CASSSTGIDTQYF.

CDR3 coding DNA: TGTGCCAGCAGTTACTCGTCGAACCGGGGCTACGAGCAGTACTTC. Translating gives CASSYSSNRGYEQYF. The V call is TRBV6-5, the J call TRBJ2-7; possible D gene TRBD2, 5 bases. Deletions cut 0 bases from V and 3 bases from J, with 12 bases between. The CDR3 consists of 15 residues. In germline, CDR1 is MNHEY, CDR2 SVGAGI.

CDR3 sequence reads: CASSVELGRRTKQYF. The CDR3 bases are TGTGCCAGCAGCGTAGAGTTGGGACGACGGACCAAGCAGTACTTC. The chain has TRBV9 and TRBJ2-7; D could derive from TRBD1 or TRBD2 (5 bases each). Germline assignment: CDR1 SGDLS and CDR2 YYNGEE. The CDR3 has 15 amino acids. V was cut by 0 bases and J by 8 bases, with 18 bases left in between.

The chain carries TRBV9 and TRBJ1-2; perhaps TRBD1 as D (5 bases). V was trimmed by 2 bases and J by 7 bases, leaving 18 bases between them. The length of the CDR3 is 15 residues. Germline loops: CDR1 SGDLS, CDR2 YYNGEE. As DNA, the CDR3 is TGTGCCAGCAGCGTCGCCCCGTGGGGGGACGGTGGCTACACCTTC. Amino acid sequence: CASSVAPWGDGGYTF.

This clone was found once. The chain uses TRBV7-2 and TRBJ2-7; 8 nucleotides line up with TRBD1. The length of the CDR3 is 14 residues. V was clipped by 2 bases and J by 7 bases; unmatched bases: 7. Germline values: CDR1 SGHTA, CDR2 FQGNSA. This CDR3 reads CASSLSQGAGEQYF. In DNA, the CDR3 is TGTGCCAGCAGCTTATCGCAGGGGGCGGGGGAGCAGTACTTC.

The CDR3: CASRMTVYNEQFF. CDR3 DNA sequence: TGTGCCAGCAGGATGACAGTCTACAATGAGCAGTTCTTC. This chain joins TRBV6-1 and TRBJ2-1, with D perhaps matching TRBD1 (5 bases). The CDR3 has 13 residues. V lost 6 bases, J lost 3 bases, and 9 bases lay in between. The germline V gene encodes CDR1 MNHNS and CDR2 SASEGT.

V gene TRBV9 combines with J gene TRBJ2-1; D is perhaps TRBD1 (6 bases). This CDR3 is 12 amino acids long. Germline V gene sequence: CDR1 SGDLS, CDR2 YYNGEE. V lost 9 bases and J lost 9, with 16 bases in between. The CDR3 loop is CATLGAAIEQFF. The CDR3 DNA reads TGTGCCACCCTGGGGGCCGCCATTGAGCAGTTCTTC.

This rearrangement joins TRBV2 to TRBJ2-1; tentative D call: TRBD2 (6 bases). The CDR3 totals 11 residues. Germline CDR1 and CDR2: SNHLY and FYNNEI. V shed 8 bases and J shed 8 bases, with 10 bases lying between them. The CDR3 region has the DNA TGTGCCAGCCGGCGGGGCTATGAGCAGTTCTTC. Translating gives CASRRGYEQFF.

The gene calls are TRBV27 and TRBJ1-6, with D possibly being TRBD1 (5 bases). Per the germline V gene, CDR1 is MNHEY and CDR2 is SMNVEV (reference sequence). Trimming cost V 6 bases and J 2 bases, with 14 bases left between them. CDR3 length: 16 residues. In nucleotides, the CDR3 is TGTGCCAGCAGCTTGAGGGGACTTACCTATAATTCACCCCTCCACTTT. Amino acid sequence: CASSLRGLTYNSPLHF.

This clone was seen a few times. The rearrangement uses TRBV20-1 and TRBJ1-1; D remains ambiguous. The CDR3 contains 11 residues. Germline loops: CDR1 DFQATT, CDR2 SNEGSKA (reference sequence). Trimming cost V 0 bases and J 6 bases, with 5 bases left between them. The CDR3 DNA follows: TGCAGTGCTAGAGATCCACCTGAAGCTTTCTTT. Translated, it gives CSARDPPEAFF.

The chain joins TRBV5-1 to TRBJ2-5; TRBD2 matches 7 bases. The CDR3 is 15 residues long. Germline V gene lookup returns CDR1 SGHRS and CDR2 YFSETQ. With V trimmed by 6 bases and J by 6 bases, 14 bases remained unmatched. CDR3 DNA: TGCGCCAGCACCCCCGATGGGGTACTAGCGCAGACCCAGTACTTC. This encodes CASTPDGVLAQTQYF. Variable domain in full (rest from reference TRBV5-1 and TRBJ2-5): KAGVTQTPRYLIKTRGQQVTLSCSPISGHRSVSWYQQTPGQGLQFLFEYFSETQRNKGNFPGRFSGRQFSNSRSEMNVSTLELGDSALYLCASTPDGVLAQTQYFGPGTRLLVL.

The V and J genes are TRBV2 and TRBJ2-3; D perhaps matches TRBD2 (5 bases). The CDR3 length is 14 residues. Germline CDR1 SNHLY, CDR2 FYNNEI. Trimming left V 6 bases short and J 5 bases short, with 15 bases between. CDR3 bases: TGTGCCAGCAGGACTCGGAGGTTGGGAGATACGCAGTATTTT. Its protein is CASRTRRLGDTQYF.

Ten or more counts support this clone. The gene calls are TRBV5-1 and TRBJ1-6, with 7 bases aligning to TRBD1. Trimming removed 0 bases from V and 9 bases from J; junction bases left unmatched: 6. Per the germline V gene, CDR1 is SGHRS and CDR2 is YFSETQ. The CDR3 is 15 amino acids. The CDR3 reads CASSLAAGGTSPLHF. The CDR3 bases are TGCGCCAGCAGCTTGGCGGCAGGGGGGACTTCACCCCTCCACTTT.

The gene calls are TRBV28 and TRBJ2-7; TRBD1 aligns across 8 bases. The V gene's germline CDR1 is MDHEN and CDR2 SYDVKM. The CDR3 runs to 14 residues. Trimming removed 2 bases from V and 5 bases from J; junction bases left unmatched: 5. The CDR3 region has the DNA TGTGCCAGCAGTTTAAACAGGGGGGAGCACGAGCAGTACTTC. Translating gives CASSLNRGEHEQYF.

The rearrangement links TRBV5-8 to TRBJ2-7, with D possibly matching TRBD2 (6 bases). The V and J ends lost 0 bases and 4 bases respectively, with 8 bases between them. CDR3 size: 13 residues. CDR1 SGHTS and CDR2 YDEGEE come from the germline V gene. The CDR3 loop is CASSLGGRYEQYF. CDR3 nucleotide sequence: TGTGCCAGCAGCTTGGGAGGGAGGTACGAGCAGTACTTC.

The chain has TRBV6-4 and TRBJ1-2; D might be TRBD1 (5 bases). Trimming removed 7 bases at V and 9 bases at J, with 9 bases between. CDR3 size: 10 residues. Germline CDR1 is MRHNA and CDR2 is SNTAGT. The CDR3 here is CASTQECYTF. DNA for the CDR3: TGTGCCAGCACACAGGAGTGCTACACCTTC.